This TCR beta chain was sequenced during a study of Ad26.COV2.S vaccination and SARS-CoV-2 variants. Data came from immunoSEQ multiplex PCR; TCRdb stores just in-frame clones and leaves some out. This sample has around 300,000 clones, with less than 90% found just once. Findings of the study overall: Spike-specific TCR breadth was greater after Ad26.COV2.S than placebo. It was found that vaccine and placebo recipients had similar non-spike TCR breadth. Analyses of TCR breadth and depth may have underestimated total T cell responses.

Trimming took off 5 bases at V and 8 bases at J, with 12 bases between the two ends. This CDR3 contains 13 residues. Germline assignment: CDR1 ENHRY and CDR2 SYGVKD. The sample's treatment: roughly 19 received Ad26.COV2.S at low or high dose, single or two shots; several received placebo; per-sample allocation not given. Repertoires come from day 63 after the first vaccine or placebo injection. About this clone itself: Its antigen is not identified.

The source was peripheral blood, collected in a trial of Ad26.COV2.S vaccine versus placebo. This TCR was sampled from a person aged 18-65 years who received the Ad26.COV2.S COVID-19 vaccine or a placebo. The V gene is TRBV10-3, the J gene TRBJ1-4; no definite D call. The CDR3 sequence: CAISPVFGEKLFF. DNA for the CDR3: TGTGCCATCAGTCCGGTTTTCGGGGAAAAACTGTTTTTT.